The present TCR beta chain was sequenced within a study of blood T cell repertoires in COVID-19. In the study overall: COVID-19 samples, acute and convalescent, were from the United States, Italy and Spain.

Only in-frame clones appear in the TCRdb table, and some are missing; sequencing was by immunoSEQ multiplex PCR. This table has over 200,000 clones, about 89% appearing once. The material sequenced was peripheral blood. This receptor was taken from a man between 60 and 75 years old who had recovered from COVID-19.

The CDR3 DNA sequence: TGCAGTGCTAGTTCACAGGGGACAGATACGCAGTATTTT. Protein product: CSASSQGTDTQYF. The chain recombines TRBV20-1 with TRBJ2-3, with 7 bases that match TRBD1. Trimming at V came to 3 bases and at J to 3 bases, leaving 3 bases not matched to a gene. CDR1 is DFQATT and CDR2 is SNEGSKA in the germline V gene (reference sequence). CDR3 length: 13 amino acids.